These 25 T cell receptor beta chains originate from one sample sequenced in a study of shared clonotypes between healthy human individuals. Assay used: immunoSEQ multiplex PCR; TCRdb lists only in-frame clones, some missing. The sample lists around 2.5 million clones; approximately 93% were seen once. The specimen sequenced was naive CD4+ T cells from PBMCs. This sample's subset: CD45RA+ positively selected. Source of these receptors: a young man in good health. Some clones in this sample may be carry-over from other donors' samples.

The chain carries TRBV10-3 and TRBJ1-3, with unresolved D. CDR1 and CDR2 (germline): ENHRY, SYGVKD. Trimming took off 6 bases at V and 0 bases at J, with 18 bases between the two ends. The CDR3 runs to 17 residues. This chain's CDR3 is CAIRERGPIDSGNTIYF. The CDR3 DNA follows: TGTGCCATCAGAGAGAGAGGGCCAATAGACTCTGGAAACACCATATATTTT.

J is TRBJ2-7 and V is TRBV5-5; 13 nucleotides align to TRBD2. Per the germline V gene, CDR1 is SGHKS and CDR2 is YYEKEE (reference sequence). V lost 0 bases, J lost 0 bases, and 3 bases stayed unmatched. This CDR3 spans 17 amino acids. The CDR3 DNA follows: TGTGCCAGCAGCTTGGATGGGACTAGCGGGAACTCCTACGAGCAGTACTTC. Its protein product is CASSLDGTSGNSYEQYF.

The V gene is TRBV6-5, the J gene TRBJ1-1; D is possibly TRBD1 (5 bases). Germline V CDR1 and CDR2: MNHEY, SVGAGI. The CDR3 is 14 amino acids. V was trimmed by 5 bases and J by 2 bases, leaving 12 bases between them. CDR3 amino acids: CASSQNGGNTEAFF. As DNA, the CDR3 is TGTGCCAGCAGTCAAAATGGGGGAAACACTGAAGCTTTCTTT.

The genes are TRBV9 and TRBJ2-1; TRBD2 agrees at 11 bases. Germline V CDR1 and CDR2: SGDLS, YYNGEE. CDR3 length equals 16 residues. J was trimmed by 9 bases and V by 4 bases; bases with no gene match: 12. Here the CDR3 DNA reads TGTGCCAGCAGCTTTAGCTTAGCGGGAGGGCCGTCTGAGCAGTTCTTC. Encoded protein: CASSFSLAGGPSEQFF.

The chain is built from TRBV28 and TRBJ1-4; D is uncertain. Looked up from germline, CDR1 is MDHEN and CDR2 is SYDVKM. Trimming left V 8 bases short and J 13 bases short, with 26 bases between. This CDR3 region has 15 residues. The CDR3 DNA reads TGTGCCAGCGGAAGAAACCCGTCCGTGCCCACGGCACTGTTTTTT. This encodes CASGRNPSVPTALFF.

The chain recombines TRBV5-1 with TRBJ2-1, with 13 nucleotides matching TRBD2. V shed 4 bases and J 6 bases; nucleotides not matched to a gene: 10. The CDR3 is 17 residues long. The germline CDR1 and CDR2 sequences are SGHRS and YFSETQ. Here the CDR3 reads CASSIGELAGGRNEQFF. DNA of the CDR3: TGCGCCAGCAGCATTGGTGAACTAGCGGGAGGGCGCAATGAGCAGTTCTTC.

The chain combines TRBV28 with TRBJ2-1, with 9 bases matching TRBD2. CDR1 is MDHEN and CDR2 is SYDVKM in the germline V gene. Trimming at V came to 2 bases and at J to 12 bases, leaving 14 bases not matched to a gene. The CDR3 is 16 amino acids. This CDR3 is CASSLPTSGHTSGQFF. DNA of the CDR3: TGTGCCAGCAGTTTACCGACTAGCGGACATACTTCGGGGCAGTTCTTC.

The CDR3 protein is CASSLWGSPEKLFF. The CDR3 DNA follows: TGTGCCAGCAGCTTATGGGGTTCTCCTGAAAAACTGTTTTTT. The chain combines TRBV7-8 with TRBJ1-4; D ambiguous. V was shortened by 2 bases and J by 7 bases, with 11 bases between the two germline ends. The germline V gene encodes CDR1 SGHVS and CDR2 FQNEAQ. This CDR3 has 14 residues.

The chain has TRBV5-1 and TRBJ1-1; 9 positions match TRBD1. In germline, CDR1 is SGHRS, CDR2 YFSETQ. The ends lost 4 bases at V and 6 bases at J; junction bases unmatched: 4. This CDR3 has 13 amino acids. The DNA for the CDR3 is TGCGCCAGCAGCACCGGACAGGGGTCTGAAGCTTTCTTT. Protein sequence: CASSTGQGSEAFF. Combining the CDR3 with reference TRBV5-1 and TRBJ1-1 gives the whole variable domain KAGVTQTPRYLIKTRGQQVTLSCSPISGHRSVSWYQQTPGQGLQFLFEYFSETQRNKGNFPGRFSGRQFSNSRSEMNVSTLELGDSALYLCASSTGQGSEAFFGQGTRLTVV.

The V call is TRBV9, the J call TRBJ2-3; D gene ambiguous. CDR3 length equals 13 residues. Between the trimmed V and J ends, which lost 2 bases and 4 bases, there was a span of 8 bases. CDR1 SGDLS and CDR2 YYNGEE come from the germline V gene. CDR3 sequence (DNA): TGTGCCAGCAGCGTCGGAACAGCAGATACGCAGTATTTT. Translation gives CASSVGTADTQYF.

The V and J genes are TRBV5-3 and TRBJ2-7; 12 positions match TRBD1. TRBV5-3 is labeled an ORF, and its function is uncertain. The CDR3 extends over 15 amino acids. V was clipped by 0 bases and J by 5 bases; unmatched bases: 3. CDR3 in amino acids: CARSLEGTGGDEQYF. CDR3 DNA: TGTGCCAGAAGCTTGGAGGGGACAGGGGGCGACGAGCAGTACTTC.

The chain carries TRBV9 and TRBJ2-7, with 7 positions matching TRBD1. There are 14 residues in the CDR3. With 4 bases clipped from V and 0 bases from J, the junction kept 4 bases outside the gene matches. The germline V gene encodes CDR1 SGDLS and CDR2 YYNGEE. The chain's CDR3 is CASSNRDSSYEQYF. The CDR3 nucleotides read TGTGCCAGCAGCAACCGGGACAGCTCCTACGAGCAGTACTTC.

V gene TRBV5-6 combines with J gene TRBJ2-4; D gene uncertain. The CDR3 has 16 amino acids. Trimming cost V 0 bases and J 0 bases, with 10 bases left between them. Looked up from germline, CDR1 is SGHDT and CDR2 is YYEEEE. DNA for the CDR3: TGTGCCAGCAGCTTGGGGCACAGCCTAGCCAAAAACATTCAGTACTTC. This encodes CASSLGHSLAKNIQYF.

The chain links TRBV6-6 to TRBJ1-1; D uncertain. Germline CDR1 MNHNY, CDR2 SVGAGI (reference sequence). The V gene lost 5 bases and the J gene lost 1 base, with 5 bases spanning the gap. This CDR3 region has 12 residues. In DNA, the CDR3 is TGTGCCAGCAGTAGGGAGAACACTGAAGCTTTCTTT. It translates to CASSRENTEAFF.

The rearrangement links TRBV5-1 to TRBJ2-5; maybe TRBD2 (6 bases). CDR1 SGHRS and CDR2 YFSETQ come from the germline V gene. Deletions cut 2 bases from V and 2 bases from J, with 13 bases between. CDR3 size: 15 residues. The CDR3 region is CASSFGGGVQETQYF. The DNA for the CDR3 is TGCGCCAGCAGCTTCGGGGGTGGGGTACAAGAGACCCAGTACTTC.

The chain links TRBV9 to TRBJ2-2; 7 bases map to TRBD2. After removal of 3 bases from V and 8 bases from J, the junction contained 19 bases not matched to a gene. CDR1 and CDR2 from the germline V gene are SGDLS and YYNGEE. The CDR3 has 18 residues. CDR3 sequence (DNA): TGTGCCAGCAGCGCCGGGGTCAGGGCTAGCGGTTCATGGGGGGAGCTGTTTTTT. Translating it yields CASSAGVRASGSWGELFF.

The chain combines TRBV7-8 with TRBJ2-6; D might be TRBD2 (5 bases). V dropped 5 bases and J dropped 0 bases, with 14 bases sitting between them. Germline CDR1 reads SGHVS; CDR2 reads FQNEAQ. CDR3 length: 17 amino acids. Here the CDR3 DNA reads TGTGCCAGCAGCCCCGGGCGGGCGAGCTCTGGGGCCAACGTCCTGACTTTC. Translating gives CASSPGRASSGANVLTF. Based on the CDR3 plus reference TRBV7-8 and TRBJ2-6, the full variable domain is GAGVSQSPRYKVAKRGQDVALRCDPISGHVSLFWYQQALGQGPEFLTYFQNEAQLDKSGLPSDRFFAERPEGSVSTLKIQRTQQEDSAVYLCASSPGRASSGANVLTFGAGSRLTVL.

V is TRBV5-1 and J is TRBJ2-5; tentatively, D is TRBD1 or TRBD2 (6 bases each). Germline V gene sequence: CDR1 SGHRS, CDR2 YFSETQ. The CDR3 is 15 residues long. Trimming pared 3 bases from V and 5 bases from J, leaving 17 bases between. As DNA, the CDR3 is TGCGCCAGCAGCTGGCGGGACACTCCAGGGGAGACCCAGTACTTC. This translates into CASSWRDTPGETQYF.

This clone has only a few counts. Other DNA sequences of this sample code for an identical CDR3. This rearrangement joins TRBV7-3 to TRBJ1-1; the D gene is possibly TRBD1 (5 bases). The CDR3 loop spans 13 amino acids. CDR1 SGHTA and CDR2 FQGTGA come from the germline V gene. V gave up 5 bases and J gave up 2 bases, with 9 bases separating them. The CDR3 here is CASSIDRNTEAFF. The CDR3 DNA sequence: TGTGCCAGCAGCATCGACAGAAACACTGAAGCTTTCTTT.

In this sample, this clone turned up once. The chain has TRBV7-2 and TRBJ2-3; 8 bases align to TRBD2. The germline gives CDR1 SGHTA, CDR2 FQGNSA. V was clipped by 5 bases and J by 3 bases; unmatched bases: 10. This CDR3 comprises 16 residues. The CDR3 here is CASSLRPAGGTDTQYF. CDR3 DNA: TGTGCCAGCAGCCTCCGCCCGGCGGGAGGTACAGATACGCAGTATTTT.

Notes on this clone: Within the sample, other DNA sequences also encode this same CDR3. CDR3 in DNA: TGTGCCAGCAGCGTAGTGGGGCAGAACACTGAAGCTTTCTTT. This sequence encodes CASSVVGQNTEAFF. The rearrangement joins TRBV9 to TRBJ1-1; maybe TRBD1 (5 bases). The CDR3 totals 14 residues. Deletions cut 0 bases from V and 1 base from J, with 7 bases between. Per germline, CDR1 SGDLS and CDR2 YYNGEE.

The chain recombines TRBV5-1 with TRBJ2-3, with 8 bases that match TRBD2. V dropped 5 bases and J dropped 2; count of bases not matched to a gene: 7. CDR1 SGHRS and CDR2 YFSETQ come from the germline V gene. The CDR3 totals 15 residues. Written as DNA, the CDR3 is TGCGCCAGCAGGTCCGGGACTAGATCCACAGATACGCAGTATTTT. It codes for CASRSGTRSTDTQYF.

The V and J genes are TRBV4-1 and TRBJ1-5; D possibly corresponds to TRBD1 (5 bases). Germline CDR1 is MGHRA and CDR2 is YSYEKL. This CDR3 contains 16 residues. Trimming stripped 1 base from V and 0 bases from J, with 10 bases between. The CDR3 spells CASSQASGHSNQPQHF. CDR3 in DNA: TGCGCCAGCAGCCAAGCTTCAGGGCATAGCAATCAGCCCCAGCATTTT.

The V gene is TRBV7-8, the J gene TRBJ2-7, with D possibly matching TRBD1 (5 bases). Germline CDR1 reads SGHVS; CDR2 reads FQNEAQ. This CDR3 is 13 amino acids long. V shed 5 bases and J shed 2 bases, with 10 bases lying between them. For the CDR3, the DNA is TGTGCCAGCAGCAGTCGACAGCCCTACGAGCAGTACTTC. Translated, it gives CASSSRQPYEQYF. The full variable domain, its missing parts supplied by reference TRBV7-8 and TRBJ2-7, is GAGVSQSPRYKVAKRGQDVALRCDPISGHVSLFWYQQALGQGPEFLTYFQNEAQLDKSGLPSDRFFAERPEGSVSTLKIQRTQQEDSAVYLCASSSRQPYEQYFGPGTRLTVT.

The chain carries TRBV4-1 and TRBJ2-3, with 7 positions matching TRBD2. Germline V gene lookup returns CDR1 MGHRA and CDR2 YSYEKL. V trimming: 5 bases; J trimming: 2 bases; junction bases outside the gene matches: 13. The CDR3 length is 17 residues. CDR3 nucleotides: TGCGCCAGCAGCGACGGGTGGCTAGCGGCGGACACAGATACGCAGTATTTT. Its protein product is CASSDGWLAADTDTQYF.